The clone carrying this T cell receptor (beta chain) was recorded at least ten times. Its antigen is not identified. Trimming removed 6 bases from V and 6 bases from J; junction bases left unmatched: 8. Germline V gene lookup returns CDR1 MDHEN and CDR2 SYDVKM. The CDR3 is made up of 14 amino acids. Diagnostic decisions used clinical symptoms, serum thyroxine and TRAb, thyroid ultrasound and orbital computed tomography. These data originate in a study of T cells in Graves' hyperthyroidism and ophthalmopathy. From RNA transcripts, TCR beta CDR3 regions were amplified. The HTBI primer set drove a first-round RT-PCR of the TCR CDR3. TCRdb recomputed calls from the multiplex PCR reads with MiXCR, one row per CDR3 protein. Seen here are hundreds of thousands of distinct CDR3 sequences, about 15% observed once, and the top ten hold roughly 24%. Points from the study as a whole: Ophthalmopathy and stable hyperthyroidism were told apart by a 13 V-J model.

The sequence came from a woman under 40 with Graves' hyperthyroidism. This chain joins TRBV28 and TRBJ1-5; 7 nucleotides align to TRBD1. What was sequenced was blood. The DNA for the CDR3 is TGTGCCAGCAGATCTAACAGGGACAGTCAGCCCCAGCATTTT. Translating gives CASRSNRDSQPQHF. Filled out from reference TRBV28 and TRBJ1-5, the complete variable domain reads DVKVTQSSRYLVKRTGEKVFLECVQDMDHENMFWYRQDPGLGLRLIYFSYDVKMKEKGDIPEGYSVSREKKERFSLILESASTNQTSMYLCASRSNRDSQPQHFGDGTRLSIL.